What follows are 8 T cell receptor beta chains derived from one specimen sequenced in a study of T cell responses to AZD1222 COVID-19 vaccine (dated by TCRdb to about 2021). The meaning of the sample's time point label: baseline before first vaccination. The method behind the library was the immunoSEQ multiplex PCR assay. Drawn from immuneACCESS, this table holds only the in-frame rearrangements with V and J called that TCRdb kept. Clones are partly lost; checked studies trace under half to an unresolved V gene and leave the rest unexplained. The sample records tens of thousands of clones, 75% to 90% of which are singletons. The ten largest make up 2% to 2.5% of the sample. The source material was peripheral blood, sampled on day 0 of AZD1222 vaccination. These receptors were collected from an adult in good health.

The chain uses TRBV6-2 or TRBV6-3 and TRBJ2-5; D might be TRBD2 (5 bases). Germline lookup yields CDR1 MNHEY and CDR2 SVGEGT. CDR3 length: 14 residues. Trimming took off 2 bases at V and 3 bases at J, with 10 bases between the two ends. CDR3 residues: CASSYRGEEETQYF. In nucleotides, the CDR3 is TGTGCCAGCAGTTACCGGGGAGAAGAAGAGACCCAGTACTTC.

This clone was observed a few times. The V and J genes are TRBV3-1 (or the pseudogene TRBV3-2) and TRBJ2-3, with 7 bases identical to TRBD2. V was pared by 0 bases and J by 10 bases, with 4 bases of the junction left unmatched. This CDR3 is 13 amino acids long. Germline CDR1 LGHDT, CDR2 YNNKEL (reference sequence). CDR3 in DNA: TGTGCCAGCAGCCAAGAAACGGGGGGTGCGCAGTATTTT. Protein: CASSQETGGAQYF.

The chain couples TRBV7-9 to TRBJ1-6, with D possibly being TRBD1 (5 bases). Trimming shortened V by 5 bases and J by 8 bases, and 19 bases separated the two germline ends. CDR3 length: 16 amino acids. Germline assignment: CDR1 SEHNR and CDR2 FQNEAQ (reference sequence). The CDR3, as DNA: TGTGCCAGCAGCGGAGGCCGGGAAATGGGGGATTCACCCCTCCACTTT. Protein product: CASSGGREMGDSPLHF.

This clone was counted only a few times. The J gene is TRBJ2-7, the V gene TRBV27, with 8 bases that match TRBD2. The V gene's germline CDR1 is MNHEY and CDR2 SMNVEV (reference sequence). Germline trimming cut 6 bases from V and 3 bases from J; bases unmatched to any gene: 4. The CDR3 covers 13 residues. CDR3 in amino acids: CASRGLVNYEQYF. The CDR3 bases are TGTGCCAGCAGGGGACTAGTGAACTACGAGCAGTACTTC.

The chain combines TRBV7-3 with TRBJ2-7; possible D gene TRBD1, 5 bases. The CDR3 is made up of 16 amino acids. Germline assignment: CDR1 SGHTA and CDR2 FQGTGA. Trimming removed 5 bases at V and 0 bases at J, with 17 bases between. CDR3 nucleotide sequence: TGTGCCAGCAGCCCCTACCTGGGGCAGAGCTCCTACGAGCAGTACTTC. Its translation is CASSPYLGQSSYEQYF.

CDR3 nucleotide sequence: TGTGCCAGCAGTGAATGGGTAGTTTTTAGACAGGGGGCGGAAGGAGATGGCTACACCTTC. This codes for CASSEWVVFRQGAEGDGYTF. The chain is built from TRBV2 and TRBJ1-2, with 10 nucleotides matching TRBD1. This CDR3 spans 20 amino acids. The V and J ends lost 2 bases and 6 bases, in that order; junction bases with no gene match: 21. Germline-derived CDR1 and CDR2 are SNHLY and FYNNEI.

This rearrangement joins TRBV5-5 to TRBJ1-5; D might be TRBD1 (6 bases). Trimming cost V 2 bases and J 0 bases, with 9 bases left between them. This CDR3 is built from 15 residues. CDR1 is SGHKS, CDR2 YYEKEE, per germline (reference sequence). The CDR3 coding sequence is TGTGCCAGCAGCTTAACAGGGCTTAGCAATCAGCCCCAGCATTTT. Residues: CASSLTGLSNQPQHF.

The V call is TRBV12-5, the J call TRBJ1-2; no clear D. Trimming pared 6 bases from V and 11 bases from J, leaving 7 bases between. Per the germline V gene, CDR1 is LGHNT and CDR2 is FRNRAP. This CDR3 is built from 9 residues. The CDR3 sequence: CASGPPYTF. The CDR3, as DNA: TGTGCTAGTGGCCCCCCATACACCTTC.